These T cell receptor beta chains were read from a single sample in a study of CD8 T cells in ankylosing spondylitis. TCRdb redid the calling of the 5' RACE reads with MiXCR, one entry per CDR3 protein. The table shows about 260,000 distinct CDR3 sequences, with roughly a quarter occurring only once. Sequenced sample: blood, either unsorted or a sorted T cell fraction (not recorded which). The receptors were gathered from a male donor with ankylosing spondylitis or in good health (not recorded which). Each CDR3 is given without its conserved first and last residue. The order of the fields is V gene, CDR3 protein.

v_call: TRBV29-1
cdr3_aa: SVAVRGLNEQY

v_call: TRBV7-2
cdr3_aa: ASSPRQGTNVLT

v_call: TRBV5-1
cdr3_aa: ASSLGRTRLAGTDTQY

v_call: TRBV20-1
cdr3_aa: SAPDPD

v_call: TRBV24-1
cdr3_aa: ATSGTAHNEQF

v_call: TRBV15
cdr3_aa: ATSREREDTQY

v_call: TRBV12-3/TRBV12-4
cdr3_aa: ASSGETGAYEQY

v_call: TRBV29-1
cdr3_aa: SAPESRGAQETQY

v_call: TRBV10-3
cdr3_aa: AISGGPGANVLT

v_call: TRBV29-1
cdr3_aa: SVTARGLAGGEETQY

v_call: TRBV19
cdr3_aa: ASSIGSNSYNSPLH

v_call: TRBV6-1
cdr3_aa: ASRRDQGLNEQF

v_call: TRBV6-1
cdr3_aa: ASSPPDRLTYEQY

v_call: TRBV5-5
cdr3_aa: ASSSGQGAGYT

v_call: TRBV5-1
cdr3_aa: ASRSGTGTMNTEAF

v_call: TRBV12-5
cdr3_aa: ASGSQGAGELF

v_call: TRBV7-8
cdr3_aa: ASSPRTGGGRNEQF

v_call: TRBV15
cdr3_aa: ATSRRWGGETQY

v_call: TRBV11-3
cdr3_aa: ASSLEIGGRADTQY

v_call: TRBV5-6
cdr3_aa: ASSFGVAVETQY

v_call: TRBV6-1
cdr3_aa: ASSPWINTYEQY

v_call: TRBV6-1
cdr3_aa: ASRADRARWEQY

v_call: TRBV2
cdr3_aa: ASSGSTTDTQY

v_call: TRBV7-3
cdr3_aa: ASSFVPGDTQY

v_call: TRBV12-3/TRBV12-4
cdr3_aa: ASSLWMEYNEQF

v_call: TRBV29-1
cdr3_aa: SALEGGAGETQY

v_call: TRBV20-1
cdr3_aa: SARVQGSGANVLT

v_call: TRBV20-1
cdr3_aa: SARLDRPPSLDTQY

v_call: TRBV20-1
cdr3_aa: SAPTSTTGLGELF

v_call: TRBV20-1
cdr3_aa: SGVLASGTDTQY

v_call: TRBV5-1
cdr3_aa: ASSLAGGQGSYEQY

v_call: TRBV4-2
cdr3_aa: ASSQVGTGAGNTIY

v_call: TRBV20-1
cdr3_aa: SARVSGAAYEQY

v_call: TRBV2
cdr3_aa: AGEGEGYGYT

v_call: TRBV12-3/TRBV12-4
cdr3_aa: ASRTRGGQETQY

v_call: TRBV6-1
cdr3_aa: ASSGVRYEQY

v_call: TRBV12-3/TRBV12-4
cdr3_aa: ASSLVGDLYGYT

v_call: TRBV29-1
cdr3_aa: SVSGRDTEAF

v_call: TRBV20-1
cdr3_aa: SARSGGSRETQY

v_call: TRBV5-1
cdr3_aa: ASRPGTGENYGYT

v_call: TRBV11-2
cdr3_aa: ASSFGLATGELF

v_call: TRBV7-2
cdr3_aa: ASSPGLGNTGELF

v_call: TRBV5-1
cdr3_aa: ASSLYPDFNNEQF

v_call: TRBV20-1
cdr3_aa: SAPRTGSETQY